The clone carrying this T cell receptor (beta chain) appeared a few times. Data came from immunoSEQ multiplex PCR; TCRdb stores just in-frame clones and leaves some out. Of about 480,000 clones in the sample, around 74% were seen once. The sample is drawn from a study of shared clonotypes between healthy human individuals. Trimming took 4 bases from V and 2 from J, leaving 9 bases between them. The CDR3 covers 13 residues. Germline lookup yields CDR1 KGHSH and CDR2 LQKENI. The receptor comes from a woman aged 40-49 years in good health. Some clones in this sample may be carry-over from other donors' samples. The chain has TRBV18 and TRBJ2-7; D unresolved. Material for sequencing was PBMCs. The CDR3 bases are TGTGCCAGCTCACGCAGCGAGGCCTACGAGCAGTACTTC. Protein sequence: CASSRSEAYEQYF.